This entry lists 27 T cell receptor beta chains sequenced from one sample in a study of blood T cell dynamics during melanoma immunotherapy. Sequencing was performed with immunoSEQ multiplex PCR; in TCRdb, only in-frame clones are kept and a portion is missing. This sample yields 8,000 to 11,000 clones, of which 86% are seen a single time; roughly 9.8% belongs to the top ten. The time point: pre-treatment baseline. The sample in question was blood, obtained from a patient treated with checkpoint blockade. These receptors came from a human donor with melanoma.

The chain carries TRBV30 and TRBJ2-7, with D possibly matching TRBD2 (7 bases). The CDR3 loop spans 11 amino acids. Germline V lookup: CDR1 GTSNPN, CDR2 SVGIG (reference sequence). Trimming removed 3 bases at V and 6 bases at J, with 9 bases between. The CDR3 region is CAWRGGGEQYF. DNA for the CDR3: TGTGCCTGGAGAGGGGGGGGCGAGCAGTACTTC.

The rearrangement uses TRBV14 and TRBJ2-1, with D maybe TRBD2 (5 bases). V was cut by 6 bases and J by 1 base, with 13 bases left in between. The CDR3 runs 15 residues. Germline-derived CDR1 and CDR2 are SGHDN and FVKESK. The CDR3 loop reads CASSQTRGSYNEQFF. The CDR3 DNA reads TGTGCCAGCAGTCAGACCCGGGGTTCCTACAATGAGCAGTTCTTC.

The chain couples TRBV19 to TRBJ2-6, with TRBD2 identical over 8 bases. V was pared by 7 bases and J by 2 bases, with 10 bases of the junction left unmatched. Looked up from germline, CDR1 is LNHDA and CDR2 is SQIVND (reference sequence). The CDR3 has 17 amino acids. CDR3 protein: CASIPAGVAPGANVLTF. CDR3 in DNA: TGTGCCAGTATCCCAGCGGGAGTGGCCCCTGGGGCCAACGTCCTGACTTTC.

This chain connects TRBV5-1 to TRBJ1-1; D is uncertain. V dropped 5 bases and J dropped 4 bases, with 18 bases sitting between them. Germline CDR1 reads SGHRS; CDR2 reads YFSETQ. This CDR3 is built from 15 residues. The CDR3 DNA sequence: TGCGCCAGCAGGCCCGCGCCGGCATTAGGCACTGAAGCTTTCTTT. Its translation is CASRPAPALGTEAFF. Complete variable domain (other parts from reference TRBV5-1 and TRBJ1-1): KAGVTQTPRYLIKTRGQQVTLSCSPISGHRSVSWYQQTPGQGLQFLFEYFSETQRNKGNFPGRFSGRQFSNSRSEMNVSTLELGDSALYLCASRPAPALGTEAFFGQGTRLTVV.

The chain employs TRBV6-1 and TRBJ1-2, with TRBD1 matching 10 bases. V lost 0 bases, J lost 8 bases, and 3 bases stayed unmatched. The CDR3 spans 14 residues. Germline lookup yields CDR1 MNHNS and CDR2 SASEGT. For the CDR3, the DNA is TGTGCCAGCAGTGAAGCCCCGGGACAGGGGGGCTACACCTTC. As protein: CASSEAPGQGGYTF.

This chain joins TRBV7-8 and TRBJ2-5, with no clear D. V gave up 5 bases and J gave up 3 bases, with 4 bases separating them. The CDR3 consists of 11 residues. Germline V lookup: CDR1 SGHVS, CDR2 FQNEAQ. The CDR3 DNA is TGTGCCAGCAGCACAGAAGAGACCCAGTACTTC. Translated, it gives CASSTEETQYF.

The genes are TRBV5-1 and TRBJ1-1; the D is unclear. The CDR3 has 15 amino acids. V shed 0 bases and J shed 1 base, with 10 bases lying between them. From germline, CDR1 is SGHRS and CDR2 YFSETQ. CDR3: CASSLAGTTNTEAFF. In DNA, the CDR3 is TGCGCCAGCAGCTTGGCCGGCACCACGAACACTGAAGCTTTCTTT.

The chain recombines TRBV28 with TRBJ1-1; TRBD1 is a possible D gene (5 bases). Trimming cost V 5 bases and J 4 bases, with 17 bases left between them. The V gene's germline CDR1 is MDHEN and CDR2 SYDVKM. The CDR3 consists of 15 residues. The CDR3 loop is CASSPPVGAGTEAFF. DNA for the CDR3: TGTGCCAGCAGTCCTCCCGTAGGGGCAGGCACTGAAGCTTTCTTT. Full variable domain (outside the CDR3, taken from reference TRBV28 and TRBJ1-1): DVKVTQSSRYLVKRTGEKVFLECVQDMDHENMFWYRQDPGLGLRLIYFSYDVKMKEKGDIPEGYSVSREKKERFSLILESASTNQTSMYLCASSPPVGAGTEAFFGQGTRLTVV.

The V and J genes are TRBV7-6 and TRBJ1-6; D unresolved. Germline CDR1 is SGHVS and CDR2 is FNYEAQ. The CDR3 runs to 16 residues. V was clipped by 5 bases and J by 10 bases, with 21 bases between them. The CDR3 bases are TGTGCCAGCAGCCCCCGTGGCAGCGGGCGCGAATCACCCCTCCACTTT. It codes for CASSPRGSGRESPLHF.

The chain uses TRBV6-1 and TRBJ2-7, with 9 bases that match TRBD2. J lost 6 bases, V lost 1 base, and 7 bases had no gene match. The CDR3 length is 15 residues. Germline CDR1 is MNHNS and CDR2 is SASEGT. The CDR3 loop is CASSEGSSGAAEQYF. The CDR3 DNA reads TGTGCCAGCAGTGAAGGGTCTAGCGGGGCTGCCGAGCAGTACTTC.

The chain carries TRBV18 and TRBJ1-2, with 8 bases identical to TRBD1. Trimming took 6 bases from V and 0 from J; bases not matched to a gene: 6. CDR3 size: 15 residues. The germline gives CDR1 KGHSH, CDR2 LQKENI. The CDR3, as DNA: TGTGCCAGCTCGCGGGACAGGACTCCTAACTATGGCTACACCTTC. Protein: CASSRDRTPNYGYTF. Full variable domain (remainder filled in from reference TRBV18 and TRBJ1-2): NAGVMQNPRHLVRRRGQEARLRCSPMKGHSHVYWYRQLPEEGLKFMVYLQKENIIDESGMPKERFSAEFPKEGPSILRIQQVVRGDSAAYFCASSRDRTPNYGYTFGSGTRLTVV.

V gene TRBV5-6 combines with J gene TRBJ1-2; possible D gene TRBD1, 5 bases. From germline, CDR1 is SGHDT and CDR2 YYEEEE. This CDR3 spans 13 amino acids. V lost 2 bases and J 5 bases, leaving 10 bases between the germline ends. The CDR3 sequence: CASSLGTEYGYTF. As DNA, the CDR3 is TGTGCCAGCAGCTTAGGGACGGAATATGGCTACACCTTC.

V usage is TRBV11-2 and J usage is TRBJ1-2, with TRBD1 matching over 7 bases. This CDR3 is built from 15 residues. Per germline, CDR1 SGHAT and CDR2 FQNNGV. The J segment lost 0 bases and the V segment lost 5 bases, leaving 6 bases of the junction unmatched. The CDR3 DNA follows: TGTGCCAGCAGCCTGGGACAGAACCCTAACTATGGCTACACCTTC. Translating gives CASSLGQNPNYGYTF. Looking up the rest from reference TRBV11-2 and TRBJ1-2 gives the full variable domain: EAGVAQSPRYKIIEKRQSVAFWCNPISGHATLYWYQQILGQGPKLLIQFQNNGVVDDSQLPKDRFSAERLKGVDSTLKIQPAKLEDSAVYLCASSLGQNPNYGYTFGSGTRLTVV.

The CDR3, as DNA: TGCGCCAGCAGCCCGGGAGGGACAGCCGAGCGGGGGGGCTACACCTTC. It encodes CASSPGGTAERGGYTF. The V call is TRBV5-1, the J call TRBJ1-2, with 7 positions matching TRBD1. The CDR3 is 16 residues long. V trimming: 4 bases; J trimming: 8 bases; junction bases outside the gene matches: 17. Germline V CDR1 and CDR2: SGHRS, YFSETQ.

This chain joins TRBV27 and TRBJ1-2; a weak D match, TRBD1 (6 bases). Germline assignment: CDR1 MNHEY and CDR2 SMNVEV (reference sequence). The V and J ends lost 5 bases and 7 bases respectively, with 23 bases between them. This CDR3 is 16 amino acids long. The CDR3: CASSLLSGDTDSGYTF. Written as DNA, the CDR3 is TGTGCCAGCAGTCTCCTATCAGGGGACACCGACTCTGGCTACACCTTC.

The chain is built from TRBV5-1 and TRBJ1-2; TRBD1 is a possible D gene (6 bases). Germline values: CDR1 SGHRS, CDR2 YFSETQ. Between the trimmed V and J ends, which lost 4 bases and 5 bases, there was a span of 9 bases. The CDR3 sequence is 12 residues long. The CDR3 loop reads CASSQDSYGYTF. CDR3 bases: TGCGCCAGCAGCCAGGACAGTTATGGCTACACCTTC.

The chain combines TRBV5-6 with TRBJ1-3; the D gene is possibly TRBD1 (6 bases). Deletions cut 0 bases from V and 4 bases from J, with 8 bases between. Germline V gene lookup returns CDR1 SGHDT and CDR2 YYEEEE. The CDR3 runs to 14 residues. CDR3 nucleotides: TGTGCCAGCAGCTTGGCCACAGGGGGAAACACCATATATTTT. This gives the protein CASSLATGGNTIYF.

The V call is TRBV6-1, the J call TRBJ1-1, with TRBD1 identical over 9 bases. CDR1 is MNHNS, CDR2 SASEGT, per germline. V lost 2 bases to trimming and J lost 2 bases; unmatched junction nucleotides: 3. This CDR3 spans 15 amino acids. CDR3: CASSELGQGNTEAFF. In DNA form, the CDR3 reads TGTGCCAGCAGTGAACTGGGACAGGGTAACACTGAAGCTTTCTTT.

J is TRBJ2-5 and V is TRBV7-6, with D possibly matching TRBD2 (5 bases). Per the germline V gene, CDR1 is SGHVS and CDR2 is FNYEAQ. Trimming cost V 1 base and J 4 bases, with 10 bases left between them. The CDR3 sequence is 14 residues long. CDR3 coding DNA: TGTGCCAGCAGCTTAGGCCCGGCGGGAGAGACCCAGTACTTC. This gives the protein CASSLGPAGETQYF.

This clone rates as large. The chain employs TRBV10-3 and TRBJ1-4; D is undetermined. Trimming stripped 6 bases from V and 0 bases from J, with 8 bases between. This CDR3 region has 14 residues. In germline, CDR1 is ENHRY, CDR2 SYGVKD. The CDR3 region is CAISDIATNEKLFF. For the CDR3, the DNA is TGTGCCATCAGCGACATTGCAACTAATGAAAAACTGTTTTTT.

The rearrangement joins TRBV7-2 to TRBJ2-1; 10 bases are a match to TRBD2. This CDR3 has 16 amino acids. Losses at the gene ends were 6 bases for V and 5 bases for J; bases not matched to a gene: 10. Germline V CDR1 and CDR2: SGHTA, FQGNSA. The CDR3: CASRRPSGSGHNEQFF. The DNA of the CDR3 is TGTGCCAGCAGAAGACCTAGCGGGAGTGGCCACAATGAGCAGTTCTTC.

The J gene is TRBJ2-3, the V gene TRBV27; 12 bases map to TRBD2. The V and J ends lost 5 bases and 2 bases, in that order; junction bases with no gene match: 8. The germline V gene has CDR1 MNHEY and CDR2 SMNVEV (reference sequence). The CDR3 is made up of 17 amino acids. The CDR3 loop reads CASSPGTSGSFTDTQYF. The CDR3 bases are TGTGCCAGCAGTCCCGGGACTAGCGGGTCATTCACAGATACGCAGTATTTT.

This clone was seen a few times. The V gene is TRBV19, the J gene TRBJ2-7, with D maybe TRBD1 (6 bases). The CDR3 is 13 amino acids. Germline lookup yields CDR1 LNHDA and CDR2 SQIVND (reference sequence). Trimming left V 7 bases short and J 6 bases short, with 16 bases between. The CDR3 sequence is CASTDSLVGEQYF. The CDR3 DNA reads as TGTGCCAGTACGGACAGTCTCGTTGGCGAGCAGTACTTC.

The rearrangement joins TRBV13 to TRBJ2-2; D remains unclear. The CDR3 contains 15 residues. Deletions cut 0 bases from V and 4 bases from J, with 9 bases between. From germline, CDR1 is PRHDT and CDR2 FYEKMQ (reference sequence). CDR3 coding DNA: TGTGCCAGCAGCTTAGGTGGCCAGAGCACCGGGGAGCTGTTTTTT. Translating gives CASSLGGQSTGELFF. The full variable domain, its missing parts supplied by reference TRBV13 and TRBJ2-2, is AAGVIQSPRHLIKEKRETATLKCYPIPRHDTVYWYQQGPGQDPQFLISFYEKMQSDKGSIPDRFSAQQFSDYHSELNMSSLELGDSALYFCASSLGGQSTGELFFGEGSRLTVL.

The chain couples TRBV6-4 to TRBJ1-5; maybe TRBD1 (5 bases). The germline V gene has CDR1 MRHNA and CDR2 SNTAGT. V lost 6 bases to trimming and J lost 0 bases, with 12 bases between them. This CDR3 region has 15 residues. The DNA for the CDR3 is TGTGCCAGCAGGGCCGAAGGGACTAGCAATCAGCCCCAGCATTTT. It translates to CASRAEGTSNQPQHF.

The rearrangement joins TRBV5-1 to TRBJ2-3; TRBD2 matches at 8 bases. CDR3 length equals 17 residues. CDR1 is SGHRS, CDR2 YFSETQ, per germline. V lost 0 bases, J lost 0 bases, and 6 bases stayed unmatched. The CDR3 DNA reads TGCGCCAGCAGCTTGGGGTCTAGCGGGCCTAGCACAGATACGCAGTATTTT. Translated: CASSLGSSGPSTDTQYF.

This chain links TRBV9 with TRBJ2-2; weak D call: TRBD2 (7 bases). V lost 4 bases and J 8 bases, leaving 21 bases between the germline ends. Germline V CDR1 and CDR2: SGDLS, YYNGEE. There are 16 residues in the CDR3. Here the CDR3 reads CASSPRVGGAGGELFF. CDR3 bases: TGTGCCAGCAGCCCCCGCGTAGGGGGGGCTGGAGGGGAGCTGTTTTTT.